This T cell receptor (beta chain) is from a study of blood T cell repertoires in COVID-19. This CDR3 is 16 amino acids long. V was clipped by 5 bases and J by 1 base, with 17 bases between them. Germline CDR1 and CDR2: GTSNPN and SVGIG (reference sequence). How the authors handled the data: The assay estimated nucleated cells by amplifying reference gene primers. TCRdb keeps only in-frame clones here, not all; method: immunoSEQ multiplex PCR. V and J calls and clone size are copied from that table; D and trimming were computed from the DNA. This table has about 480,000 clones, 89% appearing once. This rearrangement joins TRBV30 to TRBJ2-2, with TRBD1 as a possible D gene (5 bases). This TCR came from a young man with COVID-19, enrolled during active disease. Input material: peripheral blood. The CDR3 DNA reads TGTGCCTGGCCCTTGTGTGGGGCTGAGAACACCGGGGAGCTGTTTTTT. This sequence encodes CAWPLCGAENTGELFF.